This paragraph reports one T cell receptor (beta chain). Germline CDR1 reads GTSNPN; CDR2 reads SVGIG (reference sequence). The CDR3 runs to 14 residues. The junction had 5 bases not matched to a gene; V was cut back by 3 bases and J by 6 bases. Measured with immunoSEQ multiplex PCR; TCRdb has only the in-frame clones, and not every one. The sample yields 130,000 to 150,000 clones, 70% to 90% seen once. This entry is derived from a study of cytomegalovirus exposure and HLA in healthy donors. This sequence was found in a woman aged 18-29 years in good health and CMV-seropositive. The material sequenced was PBMCs. This sequence joins TRBV30 and TRBJ1-5; 10 nucleotides align to TRBD1. CDR3 residues: CAWRRTGGTQPQHF. The DNA for the CDR3 is TGTGCCTGGAGAAGGACAGGGGGTACTCAGCCCCAGCATTTT.